The next 27 T cell receptor beta chains were all read from a single sample in a study of blood T cell repertoires in COVID-19. Assay used: immunoSEQ multiplex PCR; TCRdb lists only in-frame clones, some missing. The sample carries 30,000 to 40,000 clones, 80% to 90% recorded once. The sample consisted of peripheral blood. The receptor set was obtained from a human donor in a cohort sampled during active COVID-19.

The chain recombines TRBV7-2 with TRBJ2-3; D gene ambiguous. From germline, CDR1 is SGHTA and CDR2 FQGNSA. Trimming left V 1 base short and J 1 base short, with 12 bases between. The CDR3 extends over 16 amino acids. The CDR3, as DNA: TGTGCCAGCAGCTTAGGGTCTAGTCAAGGCACAGATACGCAGTATTTT. Amino acids: CASSLGSSQGTDTQYF.

The chain joins TRBV18 to TRBJ1-1; D might be TRBD1 (5 bases). Germline V gene sequence: CDR1 KGHSH, CDR2 LQKENI. The CDR3 length is 15 residues. Between the trimmed V and J ends, which lost 0 bases and 1 base, there was a span of 9 bases. The CDR3 coding sequence is TGTGCCAGCTCACCACCGGGACTTCCGAACACTGAAGCTTTCTTT. It yields the protein CASSPPGLPNTEAFF.

This clone was seen a few times. J is TRBJ1-5 and V is TRBV7-9; D possibly corresponds to TRBD1 (5 bases). The V gene's germline CDR1 is SEHNR and CDR2 FQNEAQ (reference sequence). V gave up 0 bases and J gave up 4 bases, with 10 bases separating them. The CDR3 runs to 15 residues. In nucleotides, the CDR3 is TGTGCCAGCAGCTTAGCGTCGGCAGGGAATCAGCCCCAGCATTTT. Protein: CASSLASAGNQPQHF. The full variable domain, in which reference TRBV7-9 and TRBJ1-5 provide the parts outside the CDR3, is DTGVSQNPRHKITKRGQNVTFRCDPISEHNRLYWYRQTLGQGPEFLTYFQNEAQLEKSRLLSDRFSAERPKGSFSTLEIQRTEQGDSAMYLCASSLASAGNQPQHFGDGTRLSIL.

This clone has only one observation. The chain combines TRBV7-2 with TRBJ2-2, with D possibly matching TRBD1 (6 bases). In germline, CDR1 is SGHTA, CDR2 FQGNSA. V was cut by 2 bases and J by 2 bases, with 9 bases left in between. This CDR3 is built from 15 residues. The CDR3 here is CASSLRQANTGELFF. The CDR3, as DNA: TGTGCCAGCAGCTTACGACAGGCAAACACCGGGGAGCTGTTTTTT.

The chain employs TRBV7-2 and TRBJ2-1; possibly TRBD2 for D (6 bases). The CDR3 runs to 15 residues. Germline V gives CDR1 SGHTA, CDR2 FQGNSA. V lost 1 base and J 1 base, leaving 8 bases between the germline ends. The CDR3 sequence: CASSLVGLSYNEQFF. The CDR3 DNA reads TGTGCCAGCAGCTTAGTGGGACTGTCCTACAATGAGCAGTTCTTC.

The chain carries TRBV4-2 and TRBJ2-3; 10 bases map to TRBD2. The CDR3 is 17 amino acids. Looked up from germline, CDR1 is LGHNA and CDR2 is YNFKEQ. With V trimmed by 4 bases and J by 2 bases, 9 bases remained unmatched. This CDR3 is CASSPLGAGGSTDTQYF. Here the CDR3 DNA reads TGTGCCAGCAGCCCCCTCGGAGCGGGGGGGTCCACAGATACGCAGTATTTT.

The chain joins TRBV11-2 to TRBJ2-5; 8 bases match TRBD2. The CDR3 runs 13 residues. Germline V gene sequence: CDR1 SGHAT, CDR2 FQNNGV. V shed 6 bases and J 9 bases; nucleotides not matched to a gene: 9. The chain's CDR3 is CASSQLAEIAQYF. DNA of the CDR3: TGTGCCAGCAGTCAACTAGCGGAGATTGCCCAGTACTTC.

V and J are TRBV20-1 and TRBJ1-2; D perhaps matches TRBD1 (5 bases). CDR3 length: 11 amino acids. With 3 bases removed from V and 7 bases from J, the gap between germline ends came to 9 bases. In germline, CDR1 is DFQATT, CDR2 SNEGSKA (reference sequence). The CDR3 DNA follows: TGCAGTGCTAGTGGGAGGGGTGGCTACACCTTC. Translated: CSASGRGGYTF.

The chain couples TRBV7-8 to TRBJ2-7, with D unclear. Per the germline V gene, CDR1 is SGHVS and CDR2 is FQNEAQ. The ends were cut back, 5 bases at V and 6 bases at J, with 8 bases in the middle. This CDR3 has 11 residues. The CDR3 DNA sequence: TGTGCCAGCAGCCAGCGAACCGAGCAGTACTTC. Encoded protein: CASSQRTEQYF.

The chain's CDR3 is CASSLDPGGDLYGYTF. The DNA for the CDR3 is TGTGCCAGCAGCTTAGATCCAGGGGGCGACCTCTATGGCTACACCTTC. The gene calls are TRBV5-4 and TRBJ1-2, with 8 nucleotides matching TRBD1. CDR3 length: 16 residues. Germline CDR1 SGHNT, CDR2 YYREEE (reference sequence). V lost 2 bases to trimming and J lost 4 bases; unmatched junction nucleotides: 10.

This chain links TRBV11-2 with TRBJ1-1; D not certain. The V and J ends lost 3 bases and 0 bases respectively, with 11 bases between them. CDR3 length: 15 residues. CDR1 is SGHAT, CDR2 FQNNGV, per germline. Here the CDR3 reads CASSLEGIMNTEAFF. For the CDR3, the DNA is TGTGCCAGCAGCTTGGAGGGAATTATGAACACTGAAGCTTTCTTT. Filled out from reference TRBV11-2 and TRBJ1-1, the complete variable domain reads EAGVAQSPRYKIIEKRQSVAFWCNPISGHATLYWYQQILGQGPKLLIQFQNNGVVDDSQLPKDRFSAERLKGVDSTLKIQPAKLEDSAVYLCASSLEGIMNTEAFFGQGTRLTVV.

V is TRBV2 and J is TRBJ2-5, with 9 positions matching TRBD2. CDR3 length equals 14 residues. With V trimmed by 3 bases and J by 5 bases, 4 bases remained unmatched. Germline V gene data show CDR1 as SNHLY and CDR2 as FYNNEI. CDR3 residues: CASSDLLAGETQYF. The DNA of the CDR3 is TGTGCCAGCAGTGACCTCCTAGCGGGGGAGACCCAGTACTTC. Full variable domain (outside the CDR3, taken from reference TRBV2 and TRBJ2-5): EPEVTQTPSHQVTQMGQEVILRCVPISNHLYFYWYRQILGQKVEFLVSFYNNEISEKSEIFDDQFSVERPDGSNFTLKIRSTKLEDSAMYFCASSDLLAGETQYFGPGTRLLVL.

The J gene is TRBJ2-5, the V gene TRBV12-3 or TRBV12-4; D is unclear. The CDR3 covers 13 residues. Between the trimmed V and J ends, which lost 1 base and 4 bases, there was a span of 7 bases. Here the CDR3 reads CASSLVYRETQYF. The CDR3 bases are TGTGCCAGCAGTTTAGTCTACCGAGAGACCCAGTACTTC.

This clone was observed once. The rearrangement links TRBV6-5 to TRBJ1-1, with D unclear. CDR1 is MNHEY, CDR2 SVGAGI, per germline. This CDR3 comprises 13 residues. V was pared by 7 bases and J by 0 bases, with 9 bases between. The CDR3 region is CASNSGMNTEAFF. DNA of the CDR3: TGTGCCAGCAATTCCGGGATGAACACTGAAGCTTTCTTT.

In this sample, this clone turned up once. The chain has TRBV18 and TRBJ2-5; TRBD1 aligns across 8 bases. Germline CDR1 reads KGHSH; CDR2 reads LQKENI. CDR3 length: 23 residues. V was pared by 3 bases and J by 3 bases, with 30 bases of the junction left unmatched. In DNA form, the CDR3 reads TGTGCCAGCTCACCTCAAACATTGCCCTCCCGCCAACAGGGGGTGGGGACCAAAGAGACCCAGTACTTC. This translates into CASSPQTLPSRQQGVGTKETQYF.

The CDR3 sequence is CASSQAPRGTQYF. CDR3 nucleotide sequence: TGCGCCAGCAGCCAAGCCCCTAGGGGTACGCAGTATTTT. The rearrangement uses TRBV4-1 and TRBJ2-3; D possibly corresponds to TRBD1 (5 bases). The germline gives CDR1 MGHRA, CDR2 YSYEKL. Trimming took off 1 base at V and 8 bases at J, with 10 bases between the two ends. The CDR3 is 13 residues long.

The chain couples TRBV10-3 to TRBJ1-1; D is uncertain. CDR3 size: 17 residues. V lost 4 bases and J lost 1, with 19 bases in between. CDR1 is ENHRY and CDR2 is SYGVKD in the germline V gene. The CDR3 sequence is CAISGLNGREANTEAFF. CDR3 bases: TGTGCCATCAGTGGCCTGAACGGGAGAGAGGCGAACACTGAAGCTTTCTTT.

This chain links TRBV11-3 with TRBJ2-2; no clear D. Trimming removed 0 bases from V and 8 bases from J, with 7 bases in between. The CDR3 extends over 13 amino acids. The germline V gene has CDR1 SGHNT and CDR2 YENEEA. This CDR3 reads CASSLDQSGELFF. The CDR3 region has the DNA TGTGCCAGCAGCTTAGATCAGTCGGGGGAGCTGTTTTTT.

This chain links TRBV27 with TRBJ1-6; 9 positions match TRBD1. The CDR3 runs to 16 residues. The V gene's germline CDR1 is MNHEY and CDR2 SMNVEV (reference sequence). The V gene end was trimmed by 3 bases and the J gene end by 8 bases; junction bases not matched to a gene: 8. CDR3 amino acids: CASSFTQGAWDSPLHF. DNA for the CDR3: TGTGCCAGCAGTTTCACACAGGGGGCTTGGGATTCACCCCTCCACTTT.

The CDR3 loop reads CASSLGRSPEAFF. In DNA form, the CDR3 reads TGTGCCAGCAGCTTAGGGCGGTCCCCTGAAGCTTTCTTT. This sequence joins TRBV11-2 and TRBJ1-1; D remains unclear. Germline CDR1 is SGHAT and CDR2 is FQNNGV. V was shortened by 1 base and J by 6 bases, with 9 bases between the two germline ends. The CDR3 has 13 amino acids.

This rearrangement joins TRBV5-1 to TRBJ1-3; no clear D gene. The CDR3 is made up of 16 amino acids. V was pared by 4 bases and J by 0 bases, with 14 bases between. Germline CDR1 and CDR2: SGHRS and YFSETQ. As DNA, the CDR3 is TGCGCCAGCAGCCTGAACTCCCCGTCCTCTGGAAACACCATATATTTT. Amino acids: CASSLNSPSSGNTIYF. The full variable domain, completed using reference TRBV5-1 and TRBJ1-3, is KAGVTQTPRYLIKTRGQQVTLSCSPISGHRSVSWYQQTPGQGLQFLFEYFSETQRNKGNFPGRFSGRQFSNSRSEMNVSTLELGDSALYLCASSLNSPSSGNTIYFGEGSWLTVV.

The chain joins TRBV7-9 to TRBJ2-7, with D possibly matching TRBD1 (5 bases). Germline V lookup: CDR1 SEHNR, CDR2 FQNEAQ (reference sequence). The CDR3 is 16 amino acids. V lost 6 bases and J 1 base, leaving 19 bases between the germline ends. CDR3 amino acids: CASRTSGNARSYEQYF. The DNA for the CDR3 is TGTGCCAGCAGGACCTCAGGGAATGCGAGGTCCTACGAGCAGTACTTC.

The chain is built from TRBV3-1 (or the pseudogene TRBV3-2) and TRBJ2-7, with 10 bases aligning to TRBD2. The CDR3 runs 12 residues. V was pared by 4 bases and J by 6 bases, with 0 bases of the junction left unmatched. The germline V gene encodes CDR1 LGHDT and CDR2 YNNKEL (reference sequence). The CDR3 protein is CASSRTSGEQYF. Here the CDR3 DNA reads TGTGCCAGCAGCCGGACTAGCGGCGAGCAGTACTTC.

V and J are TRBV5-4 and TRBJ2-6, with D possibly matching TRBD2 (6 bases). The V and J ends lost 7 bases and 2 bases respectively, with 19 bases between them. Germline V CDR1 and CDR2: SGHNT, YYREEE (reference sequence). CDR3 length: 17 residues. CDR3 DNA: TGTGCCAGCTCCAAAGGGCAGGGAGGAACTGGGGCCAACGTCCTGACTTTC. Its protein is CASSKGQGGTGANVLTF. The complete variable domain, with remaining parts taken from reference TRBV5-4 and TRBJ2-6, reads ETGVTQSPTHLIKTRGQQVTLRCSSQSGHNTVSWYQQALGQGPQFIFQYYREEENGRGNFPPRFSGLQFPNYSSELNVNALELDDSALYLCASSKGQGGTGANVLTFGAGSRLTVL.

The chain recombines TRBV6-1 with TRBJ2-7; TRBD2 is a possible D gene (7 bases). V lost 2 bases and J 3 bases, leaving 11 bases between the germline ends. Germline lookup yields CDR1 MNHNS and CDR2 SASEGT. The CDR3 has 14 residues. In DNA, the CDR3 is TGTGCCAGCAGTGAATCGGGGGGCTTCTACGAGCAGTACTTC. Amino acids: CASSESGGFYEQYF.

The chain employs TRBV2 and TRBJ2-7, with D uncertain. Looked up from germline, CDR1 is SNHLY and CDR2 is FYNNEI. The V end lost 6 bases, the J end lost 3 bases, and 6 bases lay between the germline ends. CDR3 length: 11 amino acids. In nucleotides, the CDR3 is TGTGCCAGCAGAGCAAGCTACGAGCAGTACTTC. Its protein product is CASRASYEQYF. The full variable domain, completed using reference TRBV2 and TRBJ2-7, is EPEVTQTPSHQVTQMGQEVILRCVPISNHLYFYWYRQILGQKVEFLVSFYNNEISEKSEIFDDQFSVERPDGSNFTLKIRSTKLEDSAMYFCASRASYEQYFGPGTRLTVT.

The rearrangement links TRBV12-3 or TRBV12-4 to TRBJ2-5; the D gene is possibly TRBD2 (5 bases). V lost 11 bases and J 5 bases, leaving 18 bases between the germline ends. CDR3 length: 13 amino acids. The CDR3 DNA reads TGTGCCTCGAGGTACGGGAAGAACGAGACCCAGTACTTC. It translates to CASRYGKNETQYF.